These 23 T cell receptor beta chains were all obtained from the same sample, sequenced in a study of CD8 T cells in ankylosing spondylitis (TCRdb year 2017). The library was made by 5' RACE. Instrument used: Illumina HiSeq 2500. The public reads were reprocessed in TCRdb via fastp at Q25 and MiXCR, keeping in-frame beta chains. Rows with a matching CDR3 protein are joined into one entry that keeps the most common DNA and genes. Here the sample has roughly 130,000 distinct CDR3 sequences; 9.3% occur a single time. The leading ten clones occupy 3% to 4% of the sample. Material: blood, either unsorted or a sorted T cell fraction (not recorded which). The receptor set was obtained from a male donor with ankylosing spondylitis or in good health (not recorded which).

This clonotype has a count of ten or more. This chain links TRBV6-1 with TRBJ2-5; no reliable D call. Between the trimmed V and J ends, which lost 6 bases and 2 bases, there was a span of 13 bases. The CDR3 length is 14 residues. Germline V gene lookup returns CDR1 MNHNS and CDR2 SASEGT. This chain's CDR3 is CASSPPQSQETQYF. CDR3 in DNA: TGTGCCAGCAGCCCCCCGCAAAGTCAAGAGACCCAGTACTTC.

V usage is TRBV4-1 and J usage is TRBJ2-1, with a possible D match to TRBD2 (5 bases). The germline gives CDR1 MGHRA, CDR2 YSYEKL. CDR3 length: 16 amino acids. The ends were cut back, 2 bases at V and 0 bases at J, with 11 bases in the middle. CDR3 protein: CASSQYGLLSYNEQFF. In nucleotides, the CDR3 is TGCGCCAGCAGCCAATATGGACTTCTCTCCTACAATGAGCAGTTCTTC.

A few counts support this clonotype. J is TRBJ1-4 and V is TRBV18; no definite D call. Trimming took off 1 base at V and 6 bases at J, with 9 bases between the two ends. The CDR3 totals 14 residues. Germline lookup yields CDR1 KGHSH and CDR2 LQKENI. The CDR3 DNA reads TGTGCCAGCTCACCACTATCTGGTGATGAAAAACTGTTTTTT. Protein sequence: CASSPLSGDEKLFF.

In this sample, this clonotype turned up many times. The V gene is TRBV6-1, the J gene TRBJ1-1; TRBD1 is a possible D gene (5 bases). The V and J ends lost 6 bases and 4 bases respectively, with 15 bases between them. This CDR3 is 14 amino acids long. In germline, CDR1 is MNHNS, CDR2 SASEGT. Here the CDR3 reads CASSPVEGITEAFF. In nucleotides, the CDR3 is TGTGCCAGCAGCCCCGTGGAGGGGATCACTGAAGCTTTCTTT.

This clonotype has ten or more counts. The chain couples TRBV28 to TRBJ2-3; 8 bases agree with TRBD1. This CDR3 has 15 residues. Losses at the gene ends were 6 bases for V and 6 bases for J; bases not matched to a gene: 11. CDR1 and CDR2 (germline): MDHEN, SYDVKM. The CDR3 bases are TGTGCCAGCAGCCCTCACGGACAGGGAGCGGATACGCAGTATTTT. As protein: CASSPHGQGADTQYF.

This clonotype was recorded many times. V and J are TRBV7-9 and TRBJ2-2; no clear D gene. The germline V and J ends were trimmed by 7 bases and 6 bases, with 12 bases remaining between them. The CDR3 totals 13 residues. The germline V gene has CDR1 SEHNR and CDR2 FQNEAQ (reference sequence). CDR3 region: CASTLNSPGELFF. The CDR3 nucleotides are TGTGCCAGCACCCTAAATAGTCCCGGGGAGCTGTTTTTT.

This clonotype has ten or more counts. The genes are TRBV12-3 or TRBV12-4 and TRBJ1-3; 8 bases map to TRBD1. The ends lost 3 bases at V and 4 bases at J; junction bases unmatched: 5. The CDR3 extends over 15 amino acids. Here the CDR3 reads CASSFAGQGGNTIYF. CDR3 DNA sequence: TGTGCCAGCAGTTTCGCCGGACAGGGCGGAAACACCATATATTTT.

This clonotype was seen many times. The gene calls are TRBV10-3 and TRBJ2-1, with TRBD1 matching 10 bases. From germline, CDR1 is ENHRY and CDR2 SYGVKD. The CDR3 has 15 amino acids. V lost 4 bases and J lost 1; bases outside the gene matches: 1. CDR3 nucleotides: TGTGCCATCAGTGGGACAGGGGGATCCTACAATGAGCAGTTCTTC. Translated, it gives CAISGTGGSYNEQFF.

This clonotype was seen a few times. V and J are TRBV3-1 and TRBJ2-5; no clear D. V was shortened by 1 base and J by 4 bases, with 10 bases between the two germline ends. The germline gives CDR1 LGHDT, CDR2 YNNKEL (reference sequence). The CDR3 is made up of 14 amino acids. This CDR3 reads CASSQGGVGETQYF. CDR3 sequence (DNA): TGTGCCAGCAGCCAAGGTGGGGTTGGAGAGACCCAGTACTTC.

This clonotype was observed many times. The CDR3 protein is CASSLQAGTDTQYF. The CDR3 coding sequence is TGTGCCAGCAGCTTACAAGCGGGCACAGATACGCAGTATTTT. The chain links TRBV7-3 to TRBJ2-3, with D tentatively TRBD2 (5 bases). Germline CDR1 reads SGHTA; CDR2 reads FQGTGA. The CDR3 contains 14 residues. Trimming shortened V by 2 bases and J by 1 base, and 7 bases separated the two germline ends.

This clonotype was counted a few times. The rearrangement uses TRBV29-1 and TRBJ1-1; the D gene is possibly TRBD1 (6 bases). Between the trimmed V and J ends, which lost 7 bases and 1 base, there was a span of 16 bases. There are 14 residues in the CDR3. CDR1 SQVTM and CDR2 ANQGSEA come from the germline V gene. The CDR3 nucleotides read TGCAGCGGGGTTAGGACAGTAAGGAACACTGAAGCTTTCTTT. As protein: CSGVRTVRNTEAFF.

J is TRBJ2-5 and V is TRBV20-1; unclear D gene. The CDR3 totals 13 residues. V lost 6 bases and J 1 base, leaving 12 bases between the germline ends. Germline assignment: CDR1 DFQATT and CDR2 SNEGSKA (reference sequence). The CDR3 loop is CSASSTTQETQYF. CDR3 DNA sequence: TGCAGTGCAAGCTCGACGACCCAAGAGACCCAGTACTTC.

The V gene is TRBV10-3, the J gene TRBJ2-5, with D possibly being TRBD2 (6 bases). The V and J ends lost 10 bases and 0 bases respectively, with 15 bases between them. The CDR3 sequence is 14 residues long. The germline CDR1 and CDR2 sequences are ENHRY and SYGVKD. The CDR3 sequence: CATSGGEYQETQYF. In DNA form, the CDR3 reads TGTGCCACCTCGGGCGGGGAGTACCAAGAGACCCAGTACTTC.

This clonotype has more than one count but fewer than ten. The V gene is TRBV11-2, the J gene TRBJ1-1, with D unclear. The V and J ends lost 5 bases and 11 bases respectively, with 15 bases between them. The CDR3 sequence is 12 residues long. Germline values: CDR1 SGHAT, CDR2 FQNNGV. The CDR3 region has the DNA TGTGCCAGCAGCAAGGTTGACACAACCGCTTTCTTT. As protein: CASSKVDTTAFF.

This clonotype was seen ten or more times. This chain joins TRBV6-5 and TRBJ2-2; 7 nucleotides agree with TRBD2. Per the germline V gene, CDR1 is MNHEY and CDR2 is SVGAGI. The V gene end was trimmed by 3 bases and the J gene end by 3 bases; junction bases not matched to a gene: 10. The CDR3 loop spans 17 amino acids. CDR3 sequence reads: CASSYRVRTSHTGELFF. CDR3 coding DNA: TGTGCCAGCAGTTATCGGGTCAGGACTAGTCACACCGGGGAGCTGTTTTTT.

Ten or more counts support this clonotype. J is TRBJ2-1 and V is TRBV15, with 8 nucleotides matching TRBD2. Germline V CDR1 and CDR2: LNHNV, YYDKDF (reference sequence). With 0 bases clipped from V and 3 bases from J, the junction kept 1 base outside the gene matches. The CDR3 has 15 amino acids. CDR3 sequence reads: CATSRDSGIYNEQFF. CDR3 sequence (DNA): TGTGCCACCAGCAGAGATAGCGGGATCTACAATGAGCAGTTCTTC.

The sample holds many counts of this clonotype. The genes are TRBV7-9 and TRBJ2-7, with D hard to call. CDR3 length: 13 residues. The germline gives CDR1 SEHNR, CDR2 FQNEAQ (reference sequence). V was shortened by 5 bases and J by 4 bases, with 12 bases between the two germline ends. The CDR3 here is CASSGRTVYEQYF. The CDR3 DNA reads as TGTGCCAGCAGCGGACGGACGGTATACGAGCAGTACTTC.

This clonotype has a count of ten or more. The CDR3 region is CASSQGWGDGADTQYF. CDR3 DNA sequence: TGCGCCAGCAGCCAAGGTTGGGGGGATGGGGCAGATACGCAGTATTTT. The gene calls are TRBV4-1 and TRBJ2-3, with D possibly TRBD2 on 6 matching bases. The CDR3 has 16 amino acids. Looked up from germline, CDR1 is MGHRA and CDR2 is YSYEKL. V was trimmed by 1 base and J by 4 bases, leaving 15 bases between them.

This clonotype was picked up many times. This chain uses TRBV5-4 with TRBJ1-4, with D perhaps TRBD1 (5 bases). CDR1 is SGHNT and CDR2 is YYREEE in the germline V gene (reference sequence). This CDR3 has 13 amino acids. The V and J ends lost 0 bases and 7 bases respectively, with 7 bases between them. Here the CDR3 DNA reads TGTGCCAGCAGCTTGGGGGGCGGTGAAAAACTGTTTTTT. This codes for CASSLGGGEKLFF.

This clonotype was observed many times. This rearrangement joins TRBV5-1 to TRBJ2-7; D might be TRBD1 (6 bases). Germline assignment: CDR1 SGHRS and CDR2 YFSETQ. There are 12 residues in the CDR3. V was pared by 4 bases and J by 13 bases, with 18 bases between. The CDR3 region is CASSETGLVHYF. CDR3 in DNA: TGCGCCAGCAGCGAGACAGGCCTAGTCCATTACTTC.

This clonotype was picked up many times. This chain joins TRBV7-9 and TRBJ2-7; no clear D. CDR3 length equals 13 residues. CDR1 SEHNR and CDR2 FQNEAQ come from the germline V gene (reference sequence). The V end lost 2 bases, the J end lost 3 bases, and 8 bases lay between the germline ends. The CDR3 loop reads CASSLWKGYEQYF. Written as DNA, the CDR3 is TGTGCCAGCAGCTTATGGAAGGGCTACGAGCAGTACTTC.

This clonotype was seen ten or more times. The CDR3 DNA reads as TGTGCCAGCAGCTTAGAAGGGACAACAGATACGCAGTATTTT. This translates into CASSLEGTTDTQYF. The chain has TRBV11-1 and TRBJ2-3; D may be TRBD1 (6 bases). This CDR3 has 14 residues. The germline V and J ends were trimmed by 1 base and 3 bases, with 8 bases remaining between them. Germline V gives CDR1 SGHAT, CDR2 FQDESV (reference sequence).

This chain links TRBV29-1 with TRBJ1-1, with 9 positions matching TRBD1. CDR1 is SQVTM and CDR2 is ANQGSEA in the germline V gene. The CDR3 contains 14 residues. Trimming cost V 3 bases and J 5 bases; bases outside gene matches: 7. CDR3 protein: CSVDKTGGRTEAFF. The CDR3 region has the DNA TGCAGCGTTGACAAGACAGGGGGGCGGACTGAAGCTTTCTTT.